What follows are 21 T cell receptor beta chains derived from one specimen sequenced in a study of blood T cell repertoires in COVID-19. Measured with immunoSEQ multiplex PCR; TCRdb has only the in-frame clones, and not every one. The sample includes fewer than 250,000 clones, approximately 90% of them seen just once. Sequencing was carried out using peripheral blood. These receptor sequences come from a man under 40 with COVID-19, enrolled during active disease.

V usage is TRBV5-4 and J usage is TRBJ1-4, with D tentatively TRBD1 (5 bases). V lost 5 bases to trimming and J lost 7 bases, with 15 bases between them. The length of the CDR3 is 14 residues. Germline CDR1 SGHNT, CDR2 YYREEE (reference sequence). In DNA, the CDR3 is TGTGCCAGCAGTTTCGCCGGGGGAGGTGAAAAACTGTTTTTT. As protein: CASSFAGGGEKLFF.

The DNA for the CDR3 is TGCGCCAGCAGCCATGGGACAGAACTCTCCTACGAGCAGTACTTC. Amino acids: CASSHGTELSYEQYF. The rearrangement links TRBV4-3 to TRBJ2-7; 7 bases map to TRBD1. Unmatched junction bases numbered 5, after V lost 3 bases and J lost 0 bases. This CDR3 comprises 15 residues. Per germline, CDR1 LGHNA and CDR2 YSLEER.

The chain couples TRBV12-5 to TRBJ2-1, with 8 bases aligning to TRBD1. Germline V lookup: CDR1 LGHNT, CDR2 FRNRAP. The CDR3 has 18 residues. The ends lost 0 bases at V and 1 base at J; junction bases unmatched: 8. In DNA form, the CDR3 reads TGTGCTAGTGGTTTGGTAACAGGGGGAGTAAAGTCCTACAATGAGCAGTTCTTC. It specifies CASGLVTGGVKSYNEQFF. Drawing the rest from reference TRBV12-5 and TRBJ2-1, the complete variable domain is DARVTQTPRHKVTEMGQEVTMRCQPILGHNTVFWYRQTMMQGLELLAYFRNRAPLDDSGMPKDRFSAEMPDATLATLKIQPSEPRDSAVYFCASGLVTGGVKSYNEQFFGPGTRLTVL.

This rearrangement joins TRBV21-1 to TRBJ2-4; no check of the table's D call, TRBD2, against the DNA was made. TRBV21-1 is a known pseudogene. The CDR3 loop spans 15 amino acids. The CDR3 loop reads CASSKCRLAKNIQYF. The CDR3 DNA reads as TGTGCCAGCAGCAAATGCCGGTTAGCCAAAAACATTCAGTACTTC.

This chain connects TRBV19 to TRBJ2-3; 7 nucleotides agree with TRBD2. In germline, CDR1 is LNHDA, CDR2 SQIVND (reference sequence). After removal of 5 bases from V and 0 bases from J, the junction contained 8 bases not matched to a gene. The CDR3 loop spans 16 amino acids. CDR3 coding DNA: TGTGCCAGTAGTGTCACTAGCGTTCTAAGCACAGATACGCAGTATTTT. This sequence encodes CASSVTSVLSTDTQYF.

The CDR3 sequence is CASTGLLTGELFF. The DNA for the CDR3 is TGTGCCAGTACGGGACTATTGACCGGGGAGCTGTTTTTT. The chain links TRBV5-4 to TRBJ2-2; the match to TRBD2 covers 7 bases. V dropped 8 bases and J dropped 5; count of bases not matched to a gene: 6. CDR3 length: 13 amino acids. Germline V gene sequence: CDR1 SGHNT, CDR2 YYREEE (reference sequence).

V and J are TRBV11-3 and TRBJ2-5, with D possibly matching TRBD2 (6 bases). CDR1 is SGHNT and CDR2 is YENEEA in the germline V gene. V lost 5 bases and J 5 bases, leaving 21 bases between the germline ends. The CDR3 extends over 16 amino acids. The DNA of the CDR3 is TGTGCCAGCAGCCCGGGGGTAGCTTCCAGGCCGGAGACCCAGTACTTC. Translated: CASSPGVASRPETQYF.

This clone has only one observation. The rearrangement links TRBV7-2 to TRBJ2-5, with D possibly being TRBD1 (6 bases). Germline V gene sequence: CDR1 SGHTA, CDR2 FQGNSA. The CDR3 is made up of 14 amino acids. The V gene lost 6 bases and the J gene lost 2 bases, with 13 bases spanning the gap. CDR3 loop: CASRRTRGQETQYF. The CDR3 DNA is TGTGCCAGCAGACGAACCAGGGGACAAGAGACCCAGTACTTC.

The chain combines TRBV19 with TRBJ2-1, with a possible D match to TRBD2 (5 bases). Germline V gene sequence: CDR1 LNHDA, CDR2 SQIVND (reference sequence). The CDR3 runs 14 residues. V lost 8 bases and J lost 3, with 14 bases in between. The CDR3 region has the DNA TGTGCCAGTGAGCTCAGAGCGGACTACAATGAGCAGTTCTTC. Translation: CASELRADYNEQFF.

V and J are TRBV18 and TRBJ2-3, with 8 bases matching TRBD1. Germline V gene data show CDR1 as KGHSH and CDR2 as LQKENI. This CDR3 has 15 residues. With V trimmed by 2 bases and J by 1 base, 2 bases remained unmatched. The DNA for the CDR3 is TGTGCCAGCTCACCAGGGACAGGACGCACAGATACGCAGTATTTT. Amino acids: CASSPGTGRTDTQYF.

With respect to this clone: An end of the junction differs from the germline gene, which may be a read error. The CDR3 loop is CASSQGAGLAGGPGIF. Here the CDR3 DNA reads TGTGCCAGCAGCCAAGGTGCTGGACTAGCGGGAGGGCCTGGGATCTTC. The genes are TRBV4-2 and TRBJ2-1; the match to TRBD2 covers 15 bases. Germline V lookup: CDR1 LGHNA, CDR2 YNFKEQ. The CDR3 has 16 amino acids.

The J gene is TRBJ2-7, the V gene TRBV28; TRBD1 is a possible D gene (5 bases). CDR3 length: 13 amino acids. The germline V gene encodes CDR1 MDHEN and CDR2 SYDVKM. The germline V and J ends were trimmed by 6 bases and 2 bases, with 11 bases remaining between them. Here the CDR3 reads CASRTEYTYEQYF. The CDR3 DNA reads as TGTGCCAGCAGGACAGAATATACCTACGAGCAGTACTTC.

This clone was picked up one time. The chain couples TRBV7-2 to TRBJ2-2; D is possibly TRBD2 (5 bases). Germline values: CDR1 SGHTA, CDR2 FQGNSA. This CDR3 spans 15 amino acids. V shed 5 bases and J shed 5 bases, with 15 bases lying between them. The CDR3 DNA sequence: TGTGCCAGCAGCCCTTGGACTCACACGACCGGGGAGCTGTTTTTT. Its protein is CASSPWTHTTGELFF.

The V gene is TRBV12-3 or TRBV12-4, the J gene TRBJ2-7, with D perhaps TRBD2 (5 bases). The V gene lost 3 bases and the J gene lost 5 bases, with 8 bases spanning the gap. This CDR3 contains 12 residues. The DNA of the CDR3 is TGTGCCAGCAGTTTTACCGGGGACGAGCAGTACTTC. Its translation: CASSFTGDEQYF.

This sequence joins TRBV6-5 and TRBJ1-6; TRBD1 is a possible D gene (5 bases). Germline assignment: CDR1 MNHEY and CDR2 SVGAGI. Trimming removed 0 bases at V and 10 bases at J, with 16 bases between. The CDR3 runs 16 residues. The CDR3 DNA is TGTGCCAGCAGTTACTCGATTCGGGTGGGGGGATCACCCCTCCACTTT. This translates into CASSYSIRVGGSPLHF.

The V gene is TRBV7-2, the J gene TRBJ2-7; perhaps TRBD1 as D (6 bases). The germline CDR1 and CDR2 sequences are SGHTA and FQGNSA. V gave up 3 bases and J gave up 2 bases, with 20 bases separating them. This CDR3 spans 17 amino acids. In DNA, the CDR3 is TGTGCCAGCAGCTTTGGGCCCGCGTGGCAGGGGACCTACGAGCAGTACTTC. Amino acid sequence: CASSFGPAWQGTYEQYF.

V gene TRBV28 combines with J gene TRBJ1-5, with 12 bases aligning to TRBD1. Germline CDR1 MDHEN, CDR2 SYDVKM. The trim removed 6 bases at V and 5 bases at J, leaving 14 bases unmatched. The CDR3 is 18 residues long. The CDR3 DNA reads TGTGCCAGCAGCCCGCCGGGACAGGGGGCGAATAGTCATCAGCCCCAGCATTTT. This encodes CASSPPGQGANSHQPQHF.

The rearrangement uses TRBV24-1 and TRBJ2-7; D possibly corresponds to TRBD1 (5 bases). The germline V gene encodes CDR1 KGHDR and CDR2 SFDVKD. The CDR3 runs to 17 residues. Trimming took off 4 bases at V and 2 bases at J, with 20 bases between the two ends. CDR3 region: CATSDPNSARTTYEQYF. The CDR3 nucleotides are TGTGCCACCAGTGACCCTAACAGTGCCAGGACAACCTACGAGCAGTACTTC.

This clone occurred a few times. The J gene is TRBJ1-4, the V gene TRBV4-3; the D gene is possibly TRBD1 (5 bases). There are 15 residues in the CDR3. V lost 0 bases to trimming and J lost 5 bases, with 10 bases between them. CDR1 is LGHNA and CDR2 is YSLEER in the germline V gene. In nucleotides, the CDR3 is TGCGCCAGCAGCCAAGACAGGGCCGCGAATGAAAAACTGTTTTTT. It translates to CASSQDRAANEKLFF.

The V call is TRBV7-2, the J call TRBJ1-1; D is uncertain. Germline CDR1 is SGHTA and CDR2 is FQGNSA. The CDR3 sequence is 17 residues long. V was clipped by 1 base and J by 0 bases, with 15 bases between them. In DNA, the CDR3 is TGTGCCAGCAGCTTAGGCCTTGGAGGGAGATTGAACACTGAAGCTTTCTTT. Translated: CASSLGLGGRLNTEAFF.

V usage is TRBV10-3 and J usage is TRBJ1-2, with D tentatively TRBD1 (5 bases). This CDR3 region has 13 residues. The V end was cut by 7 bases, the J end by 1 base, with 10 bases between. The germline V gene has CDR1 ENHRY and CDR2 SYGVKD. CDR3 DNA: TGTGCCATCACCTCACAGGATAACTATGGCTACACCTTC. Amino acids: CAITSQDNYGYTF.